The 17 T cell receptor beta chains given below trace back to one sample, sequenced in a study of glioma-infiltrating T cells after dendritic cell vaccination. Generated by immunoSEQ multiplex PCR, the TCRdb table keeps only in-frame clones and is missing some. The profile shows 80,000 to 95,000 clones, around 85% of them singletons. As for time point: after dendritic cell vaccination, including at tumor progression/relapse. The sample was blood, taken after dendritic cell vaccination. The receptors originated from a human donor with glioblastoma.

The rearrangement joins TRBV28 to TRBJ1-5; no definite D call. With 3 bases removed from V and 0 bases from J, the gap between germline ends came to 9 bases. Germline values: CDR1 MDHEN, CDR2 SYDVKM. The CDR3 is 15 amino acids. The CDR3 reads CASSFPLNSNQPQHF. The CDR3 nucleotides read TGTGCCAGCAGTTTTCCACTAAATAGCAATCAGCCCCAGCATTTT.

The rearrangement uses TRBV15 and TRBJ2-7; TRBD1 agrees at 8 bases. The germline V gene has CDR1 LNHNV and CDR2 YYDKDF (reference sequence). CDR3 size: 16 residues. The ends lost 0 bases at V and 4 bases at J; junction bases unmatched: 8. As DNA, the CDR3 is TGTGCCACCAGCAGAGATCTCACGCAGGGGGCTTACGAGCAGTACTTC. The encoded protein is CATSRDLTQGAYEQYF.

This clone has only a few counts. The chain links TRBV2 to TRBJ1-3; tentatively, D is TRBD1 (5 bases). Per germline, CDR1 SNHLY and CDR2 FYNNEI. Deletions cut 5 bases from V and 2 bases from J, with 10 bases between. The length of the CDR3 is 14 residues. DNA of the CDR3: TGTGCCAGCAGTATGACAGAGCCTGGAAACACCATATATTTT. It is translated as CASSMTEPGNTIYF.

The chain employs TRBV7-2 and TRBJ2-4, with no clear D. This CDR3 contains 14 residues. Germline V gives CDR1 SGHTA, CDR2 FQGNSA. V shed 1 base and J shed 7 bases, with 11 bases lying between them. In DNA, the CDR3 is TGTGCCAGCAGCTTAGAACAGTGGGCCAACATTCAGTACTTC. This codes for CASSLEQWANIQYF.

This chain connects TRBV7-2 to TRBJ1-5; no clear D gene. The V end lost 3 bases, the J end lost 2 bases, and 11 bases lay between the germline ends. Germline-derived CDR1 and CDR2 are SGHTA and FQGNSA. The CDR3 is 15 residues long. The CDR3 sequence is CASSLTGIGNQPQHF. For the CDR3, the DNA is TGTGCCAGCAGCTTGACGGGAATCGGCAATCAGCCCCAGCATTTT.

The chain joins TRBV7-2 to TRBJ2-1, with 15 positions matching TRBD2. The germline V gene encodes CDR1 SGHTA and CDR2 FQGNSA. The junction had 5 bases not matched to a gene; V was cut back by 5 bases and J by 6 bases. The CDR3 extends over 16 amino acids. The DNA for the CDR3 is TGTGCCAGCAGCAAGGGACTAGCGGGAGGAGGCAATGAGCAGTTCTTC. Translated, it gives CASSKGLAGGGNEQFF.

This chain uses TRBV6-5 with TRBJ2-4; no firm D call. V was clipped by 11 bases and J by 8 bases, with 10 bases between them. Germline V gene data show CDR1 as MNHEY and CDR2 as SVGAGI. This CDR3 is built from 10 residues. CDR3 nucleotides: TGTGCCGCACAGACGGACATTCAGTACTTC. Amino acids: CAAQTDIQYF.

The V gene is TRBV6-4, the J gene TRBJ2-6; TRBD2 matches 7 bases. The germline CDR1 and CDR2 sequences are MRHNA and SNTAGT. V lost 0 bases to trimming and J lost 1 base; unmatched junction nucleotides: 0. The CDR3 totals 16 residues. As DNA, the CDR3 is TGTGCCAGCAGTGACTCGGGGGGGTCTGGGGCCAACGTCCTGACTTTC. It specifies CASSDSGGSGANVLTF.

The CDR3, as DNA: TGTGCCAGCAGCTTAGAGGCGGGGGCAGGTCAGCCCCAGCATTTT. Its translation is CASSLEAGAGQPQHF. V is TRBV7-9 and J is TRBJ1-5; possibly TRBD1 for D (6 bases). Trimming took off 1 base at V and 6 bases at J, with 13 bases between the two ends. This CDR3 contains 15 residues. Per germline, CDR1 SEHNR and CDR2 FQNEAQ (reference sequence).

The chain employs TRBV5-6 and TRBJ1-2; the D gene is possibly TRBD1 (5 bases). The CDR3 has 15 residues. The V end was cut by 4 bases, the J end by 3 bases, with 16 bases between. Germline V gene lookup returns CDR1 SGHDT and CDR2 YYEEEE. The CDR3: CASSKVRGFDYGYTF. In DNA form, the CDR3 reads TGTGCCAGCAGCAAGGTAAGGGGTTTCGACTATGGCTACACCTTC. Together with reference TRBV5-6 and TRBJ1-2, the CDR3 gives the full variable domain: DAGVTQSPTHLIKTRGQQVTLRCSPKSGHDTVSWYQQALGQGPQFIFQYYEEEERQRGNFPDRFSGHQFPNYSSELNVNALLLGDSALYLCASSKVRGFDYGYTFGSGTRLTVV.

The V and J genes are TRBV9 and TRBJ2-3, with 12 bases that match TRBD2. Germline-derived CDR1 and CDR2 are SGDLS and YYNGEE. V lost 3 bases and J lost 4; bases outside the gene matches: 9. This CDR3 spans 17 amino acids. In DNA, the CDR3 is TGTGCCAGCAGCGCCTGGCTAGCGGGGGGGCCCCCAGATACGCAGTATTTT. Translating gives CASSAWLAGGPPDTQYF.

The V and J genes are TRBV6-4 and TRBJ2-1; TRBD2 is a possible D gene (7 bases). Trimming removed 5 bases at V and 9 bases at J, with 23 bases between. Germline CDR1 and CDR2: MRHNA and SNTAGT. The CDR3 contains 16 residues. CDR3 bases: TGTGCCAGCAGTCGCGCGTGGGGGGGCATGAGGAGTGAGCAGTTCTTC. Its protein product is CASSRAWGGMRSEQFF.

The CDR3: CASSVLAGVGETQYF. DNA of the CDR3: TGTGCCAGCAGTGTCCTAGCGGGAGTCGGGGAGACCCAGTACTTC. The rearrangement links TRBV6-1 to TRBJ2-5, with 10 bases fitting TRBD2. Trimming cost V 4 bases and J 5 bases; bases outside gene matches: 7. The CDR3 length is 15 residues. Per the germline V gene, CDR1 is MNHNS and CDR2 is SASEGT.

The chain combines TRBV7-9 with TRBJ2-7, with D possibly matching TRBD2 (5 bases). Germline CDR1 and CDR2: SEHNR and FQNEAQ (reference sequence). The germline V and J ends were trimmed by 2 bases and 5 bases, with 19 bases remaining between them. The CDR3 has 16 amino acids. Here the CDR3 DNA reads TGTGCCAGCAGCTTATTGGGCCCGGGAAACTTGAACGAGCAGTACTTC. Protein product: CASSLLGPGNLNEQYF.

The rearrangement joins TRBV6-1 to TRBJ1-2; D possibly corresponds to TRBD1 (6 bases). V was shortened by 1 base and J by 8 bases, with 11 bases between the two germline ends. The CDR3 is made up of 13 amino acids. Germline-derived CDR1 and CDR2 are MNHNS and SASEGT. The CDR3 DNA sequence: TGTGCCAGCAGTGAAGGGACAGAGGACGGCTACACCTTC. The encoded protein is CASSEGTEDGYTF.

The chain has TRBV5-1 and TRBJ2-2, with TRBD2 matching 9 bases. Per germline, CDR1 SGHRS and CDR2 YFSETQ. The CDR3 consists of 14 residues. V lost 5 bases, J lost 4 bases, and 3 bases stayed unmatched. The CDR3 DNA is TGCGCCAGCAGTTTACTAGCGGGCACCGGGGAGCTGTTTTTT. This sequence encodes CASSLLAGTGELFF.

This rearrangement joins TRBV19 to TRBJ2-7, with a tentative D call TRBD2 (6 bases). Looked up from germline, CDR1 is LNHDA and CDR2 is SQIVND (reference sequence). The CDR3 extends over 13 amino acids. V was cut by 1 base and J by 4 bases, with 8 bases left in between. The chain's CDR3 is CASSIGGGYEQYF. As DNA, the CDR3 is TGTGCCAGTAGTATAGGAGGAGGGTACGAGCAGTACTTC. The variable domain in full, with the rest retrieved from reference TRBV19 and TRBJ2-7, is DGGITQSPKYLFRKEGQNVTLSCEQNLNHDAMYWYRQDPGQGLRLIYYSQIVNDFQKGDIAEGYSVSREKKESFPLTVTSAQKNPTAFYLCASSIGGGYEQYFGPGTRLTVT.